This TCR beta chain was sequenced during a study of blood T cell repertoires in COVID-19. Study details: The samples span acute and convalescent COVID-19 from the United States, Italy and Spain. PBMCs, B-cell-depleted T cells, or T cells provided the cDNA or gDNA that made up the material.

This clone was seen just once. Original handling: Reference gene primer amplification gave nucleated cell count estimates. Using immunoSEQ multiplex PCR, the repertoire was profiled, and TCRdb retains in-frame clones only, with some absent. That table supplies the V and J calls and clone size; D and trimming were determined from the DNA. The data hold over 100,000 clones, with approximately 86% observed a single time. Sequenced sample: peripheral blood. The source is a man in his forties or fifties with acute or convalescent COVID-19.

In DNA form, the CDR3 reads TGTGCCAGCAGTTTCAGAGGGAAGCCCCAGCATTTT. Protein: CASSFRGKPQHF. The chain combines TRBV12-3 or TRBV12-4 with TRBJ1-5; D not resolved. This CDR3 region has 12 residues. Trimming removed 3 bases from V and 8 bases from J, with 8 bases in between.